This T cell receptor beta chain came from a study of shared clonotypes between healthy human individuals. The overall study: Aged 18 to 49, the donors were two women and a few men.

Study results and caveats: Naive subsets tended to show greater estimated richness than memory subsets.

The sorted-subset replicate PCRs were given approximately 190 ng DNA, which is approximately 30,000 T cell genomes. Repertoires were generated with immunoSEQ multiplex PCR, while TCRdb's copy carries only in-frame clones and drops some. The repertoire holds millions of clones, roughly nine tenths seen once, with roughly 0.14% in the top ten. A remark on this clone: Its target is not known.

V lost 3 bases and J lost 3, with 13 bases in between. Germline assignment: CDR1 SGDLS and CDR2 YYNGEE. This CDR3 spans 14 amino acids. Sequencing was done on a sample of naive CD4+ T cells sorted from blood. Stated subset: CD45RA+ positively selected. The genes are TRBV9 and TRBJ2-7, with TRBD2 as a possible D gene (5 bases). This TCR came from a man aged 18 to 29 in good health. The CDR3 here is CASSGHNGSYEQYF. CDR3 nucleotide sequence: TGTGCCAGCAGCGGGCACAATGGGAGCTACGAGCAGTACTTC.